This paragraph covers one T cell receptor (beta chain) sequence. The record originates from a study of shared clonotypes between healthy human individuals. About the study: The study drew on a couple of women and a few men aged 18 to 49 as donors.

Assay execution proceeded at the deep level. The repertoire was sequenced with immunoSEQ multiplex PCR; TCRdb's copy has only in-frame clones and lacks some. Among about 490,000 clones listed, roughly four fifths were seen once. Genomic DNA from unsorted samples was obtained from around 100 million PBMCs (per sample). V was shortened by 4 bases and J by 5 bases, with 20 bases between the two germline ends. The CDR3 consists of 16 residues. The germline gives CDR1 SNHLY, CDR2 FYNNEI. The receptor's source is a woman in her forties in good health. Some clones in this sample may be carry-over from other donors' samples. The sequencing sample was made of PBMCs. The J gene is TRBJ2-5, the V gene TRBV2, with a possible D match to TRBD2 (5 bases). The CDR3 sequence: CASSVGRQPSGETQYF. DNA for the CDR3: TGTGCCAGCAGTGTCGGCAGACAACCCTCGGGGGAGACCCAGTACTTC.